Sequencing of this T cell receptor (beta chain) was carried out in a study of tissue T cells after allogeneic stem cell transplantation (dated by TCRdb to between 2021 and 2024). In the study overall: TCR beta repertoires were profiled across many tissues obtained from research autopsies of patients with and without GVHD, as well as in mouse models of GVHD. The human arm was a prospective observational study without blinding or randomization.

From cysteine to phenylalanine, the CDR3 is 16 amino acids long. The 45 bases shown cover part of the CDR3, and their frame starts at base 1. Reading the germline V gene (reference sequence) gives CDR1 SNHLY and CDR2 FYNGKV. Germline trimming: 5 bases from V, 1 base from J; junction bases outside gene matches: 4. As regards this clone: The antigen this receptor binds is unknown. With a mouse as the source, gene names and germline sequences are drawn from the mouse. The read ends 1 residue before the CDR3 terminus; that terminus is restored from the germline J gene.

The research as a whole found: The patient cohort was small and varied clinically, and sampling depth was recognized as a limitation. Within patients, how anatomically similar the tissues were was a key factor in shaping TCR repertoire composition, regardless of disease or transplant status. In both patients and mice, only a limited portion of the TCR repertoire detected in tissues was captured by blood and spleen T cells. Few T cell clones were found to be shared across patients, but shared repertoire signatures across patients were revealed in a tissue-specific fashion by motif-based clustering. Which tissue TCRs were alloreactive or antigen-specific was not determined in the study, and some clones might have been persisting host cells.

The sample's time point label, decoded: mouse harvest day 7 after allogeneic transplant. Each mouse graft consisted of 10^7 T-cell-depleted bone marrow cells plus 10^6 splenic CD5+ T cells and was given by tail vein injection. Mouse GVHD was modeled in a major MHC-mismatch B6 (H2b) into BALB/c (H2d) model, with tissues profiled at day 7 or 14. On day 7 or 14 post-transplant, mouse tissues and retro-orbital blood were harvested with separate sterile tools for each animal, and livers were flushed before harvest. Before genomic DNA isolation with the DNeasy Blood & Tissue Kit, mouse tissues were minced with razor blades in buffered saline. Library generation was performed with the immunoSEQ multiplex PCR assay. Adaptive Biotechnologies performed TCRbeta CDR3 sequencing at survey depth and reported CDR3 sequences, V/J genes, productive frequency, and template counts. TCR beta CDR3 regions were amplified from genomic DNA rather than RNA. The published analysis was carried out like this. Jensen-Shannon divergence was used to quantify pairwise repertoire overlap between tissues, with a value of 1 meaning complete divergence and a value of 0 meaning identical repertoires. Based on pairwise JSD values, tissues were grouped by single-linkage agglomerative hierarchical clustering, and the results were shown as dendrograms. GLIPH2 was run on all patient samples with simulation_depth 1000, kmer_min_depth 3, cdr3_length_cutoff 8, keeping groups with more than two unique CDR3s. A standardized tissue-overlap score was calculated by extrapolating Jaccard GLIPH-group overlap across patients to a standard repertoire size of 1000 clones. Linear mixed-effect models, with tissue included as a fixed effect and individual included as a random effect, were used to assess associations of diversity with clinical or experimental variables. As stored in TCRdb, this immuneACCESS dataset retains in-frame rearrangements with V and J assigned. A fraction of the clones does not appear; measured against another copy, unresolved V genes explain less than half of the discrepancy, and the remainder lacks a known reason. From that table come the V and J calls and clone size; the DNA was used to work out D and trimming. This sample is represented by 8,000 or so clones; 45% of them were singletons. About 2% of the sample is in the top ten clones.

The rearrangement combines TRBV3 with TRBJ2-1; 11 bases in the middle match TRBD2. Sequenced sample: skin. This receptor was identified in a female BALB/c mouse given C57BL/6 T cells with graft-versus-host disease after an allogeneic hematopoietic cell transplant. The CDR3 has the sequence CASSLYWGGNYAEQFF. Incomplete CDR3 DNA: TGTGCCAGCAGCCTCTACTGGGGGGGCAACTATGCTGAGCAGTTC.